Described below is a single T cell receptor beta chain sequence and its context. This entry belongs to a study of shared T cell receptors in the human thymus. Generated by immunoSEQ multiplex PCR, the TCRdb table keeps only in-frame clones and is missing some. The sample lists some 700,000 clones; 80% to 90% were seen once. CDR3 length: 17 residues. Trimming pared 4 bases from V and 5 bases from J, leaving 22 bases between. Germline values: CDR1 LGHNA, CDR2 YNFKEQ. These data were likewise used in another study, on human thymus T cells. That paper notes: Donors were healthy Finnish babies undergoing corrective operations for congenital heart defects. Thymic material originated from resections removed in the course of corrective heart surgery. Related work found strong thymic repertoire overlap between unrelated individuals.

The sequenced material came from thymocytes. The receptor was isolated from a girl less than two years old with a congenital heart defect. V and J are TRBV4-2 and TRBJ2-3, with a tentative D call TRBD2 (6 bases). CDR3 nucleotide sequence: TGTGCCAGCAGCCCCCCCGAGCGGTGGCCTAGCGAAGATACGCAGTATTTT. This codes for CASSPPERWPSEDTQYF.